This T cell receptor (beta chain) was found in a study of blood T cell repertoires in COVID-19. Across the study: Collection of acute and convalescent COVID-19 samples took place in the United States, Italy and Spain.

Assay: immunoSEQ multiplex PCR; the TCRdb copy retains only in-frame clones and omits some. Of about 150,000 clones listed, approximately 91% are singletons. The ends were cut back, 2 bases at V and 2 bases at J, with 10 bases in the middle. The CDR3 has 15 residues. Germline loops: CDR1 SGHAT, CDR2 FQNNGV. Material for sequencing was peripheral blood. This chain connects TRBV11-2 to TRBJ1-5; D perhaps matches TRBD1 (5 bases). This sequence originates from a man between 18 and 35 years old with COVID-19, enrolled during active disease. The CDR3 is CASSLFGGGNQPQHF. The CDR3 DNA sequence: TGTGCCAGCAGCTTATTTGGGGGGGGCAATCAGCCCCAGCATTTT. The full variable domain, completed using reference TRBV11-2 and TRBJ1-5, is EAGVAQSPRYKIIEKRQSVAFWCNPISGHATLYWYQQILGQGPKLLIQFQNNGVVDDSQLPKDRFSAERLKGVDSTLKIQPAKLEDSAVYLCASSLFGGGNQPQHFGDGTRLSIL.